This T cell receptor beta chain was sequenced for a study of shared clonotypes between healthy human individuals. V lost 4 bases and J 5 bases, leaving 15 bases between the germline ends. The CDR3 runs to 15 residues. Germline lookup yields CDR1 SGHRS and CDR2 YFSETQ. Assay used: immunoSEQ multiplex PCR; TCRdb lists only in-frame clones, some missing. Among hundreds of thousands of clones listed, over 65% were seen once. The chain carries TRBV5-1 and TRBJ2-2; possibly TRBD1 or TRBD2 for D (6 bases each). The specimen was memory CD4+ T cells sorted from blood. Indicated subset: CD45RA-negative fraction. The source is a woman aged 25 to 39 in good health. The CDR3 region has the DNA TGCGCCAGCAGCCCGGAGGGGACAAAAACCGGGGAGCTGTTTTTT. Its protein product is CASSPEGTKTGELFF. Together with reference TRBV5-1 and TRBJ2-2, the CDR3 gives the full variable domain: KAGVTQTPRYLIKTRGQQVTLSCSPISGHRSVSWYQQTPGQGLQFLFEYFSETQRNKGNFPGRFSGRQFSNSRSEMNVSTLELGDSALYLCASSPEGTKTGELFFGEGSRLTVL.